This entry describes one T cell receptor beta chain. This record belongs to a study of blood T cell repertoires in COVID-19. The protocol was immunoSEQ multiplex PCR, while the TCRdb copy is restricted to in-frame clones and leaves out a portion. Among 360,000 or so clones listed, about 90% were seen once. The CDR3 is 17 amino acids. Germline V gives CDR1 SGHTA, CDR2 FQGNSA. Trimming removed 6 bases from V and 5 bases from J; junction bases left unmatched: 16. The sample consisted of PBMCs or T cells enriched from blood (not recorded which). The source of this sequence is a woman aged 25 to 45 who had been exposed to COVID-19. J is TRBJ2-5 and V is TRBV7-2, with 9 nucleotides matching TRBD2. The CDR3 protein is CASSLSRGSGSMETQYF. CDR3 sequence (DNA): TGTGCCAGCAGTCTTAGCCGGGGTAGCGGGAGTATGGAGACCCAGTACTTC.